These T cell receptor beta chains were read from a single sample in a study of blood T cell repertoires in COVID-19. The table came from immunoSEQ multiplex PCR; TCRdb's copy has only in-frame clones and leaves some out. The sample yields around 200,000 clones, more than 65% seen once. The specimen sequenced was peripheral blood. The origin of the receptors is a man in his fifties or sixties with active or convalescent COVID-19. Both conserved end residues are part of each CDR3. The order of the fields is V gene, J gene, clone size, D gene, CDR3 protein, CDR3 DNA. D genes are given only for firm matches. Clone size is not always given. Where it is, it says once, few, many or a class for expanded clones.

V: TRBV5-5; J: TRBJ2-3; size: NA; D: TRBD2; CDR3: CASSPLKLAGGQDTQYF; DNA: TGTGCCAGCAGCCCCCTAAAACTAGCGGGGGGGCAAGATACGCAGTATTTT
V: TRBV12-3/TRBV12-4; J: TRBJ1-1; size: NA; D: TRBD1; CDR3: CASRRGQETEAFF; DNA: TGTGCCAGCAGACGGGGACAGGAGACTGAAGCTTTCTTT
V: TRBV25-1; J: TRBJ2-7; size: NA; D: TRBD2; CDR3: CASSEPGGNEQYF; DNA: TGTGCCAGCAGTGAGCCGGGGGGTAACGAGCAGTACTTC
V: TRBV19; J: TRBJ1-1; size: NA; D: TRBD1; CDR3: CASSPGTGGLNTEAFF; DNA: TGTGCCAGTAGTCCGGGGACAGGGGGTTTGAACACTGAAGCTTTCTTT
V: TRBV19; J: TRBJ2-3; size: NA; D: NA; CDR3: CASSKDTGLSTDTQYF; DNA: TGTGCCAGTAGTAAAGATACAGGGCTCTCCACAGATACGCAGTATTTT
V: TRBV19; J: TRBJ2-7; size: NA; D: NA; CDR3: CASQGFSYEQYF; DNA: TGTGCCAGTCAGGGATTCTCCTACGAGCAGTACTTC
V: TRBV6-5; J: TRBJ2-7; size: NA; D: TRBD2; CDR3: CASSFRTSGTPYEQYF; DNA: TGTGCCAGCAGTTTCAGAACTAGCGGGACCCCCTACGAGCAGTACTTC
V: TRBV30; J: TRBJ2-5; size: NA; D: NA; CDR3: CAWSVQETQYF; DNA: TGTGCCTGGTCAGTCCAAGAGACCCAGTACTTC
V: TRBV12-3/TRBV12-4; J: TRBJ1-2; size: NA; D: NA; CDR3: CASSLYSYGYTF; DNA: TGTGCCAGCAGTTTATATTCTTATGGCTACACCTTC
V: TRBV5-6; J: TRBJ2-1; size: NA; D: TRBD2; CDR3: CASSPGTSMNEQFF; DNA: TGTGCCAGCAGCCCCGGGACTAGCATGAATGAGCAGTTCTTC
V: TRBV28; J: TRBJ1-5; size: NA; D: NA; CDR3: CASSLWSLGGSQPQHF; DNA: TGTGCCAGCAGTTTATGGTCATTGGGAGGGAGTCAGCCCCAGCATTTT
V: TRBV7-2; J: TRBJ2-5; size: NA; D: TRBD2; CDR3: CASSPRTSGGGTQETQYF; DNA: TGTGCCAGCAGCCCTAGGACTAGCGGGGGGGGAACACAAGAGACCCAGTACTTC
V: TRBV30; J: TRBJ2-7; size: once; D: NA; CDR3: CAWSGGGYEQYF; DNA: TGTGCCTGGAGCGGGGGAGGCTACGAGCAGTACTTC
V: TRBV4-2; J: TRBJ2-3; size: NA; D: TRBD1; CDR3: CASSKRGENRGLADTQYF; DNA: TGTGCCAGCAGTAAAAGGGGGGAAAACAGGGGGCTGGCAGATACGCAGTATTTT
V: TRBV9; J: TRBJ2-1; size: NA; D: TRBD2; CDR3: CASTIGGRTNNEQFF; DNA: TGTGCCAGCACCATCGGGGGGAGGACAAACAATGAGCAGTTCTTC
V: TRBV28; J: TRBJ2-5; size: once; D: NA; CDR3: CASSLDPGTQETQYF; DNA: TGTGCCAGCAGCCTCGATCCCGGGACTCAAGAGACCCAGTACTTC
V: TRBV7-3; J: TRBJ2-7; size: NA; D: TRBD1; CDR3: CASSRDRAYEQYF; DNA: TGTGCCAGCAGCCGTGACAGGGCCTACGAGCAGTACTTC
V: TRBV7-2; J: TRBJ1-1; size: NA; D: TRBD1; CDR3: CASSLRQGTTEAFF; DNA: TGTGCCAGCAGCCTCCGACAGGGAACGACTGAAGCTTTCTTT
V: TRBV6-5; J: TRBJ1-6; size: NA; D: TRBD1; CDR3: CASRYRGNNSPLHF; DNA: TGTGCCAGCAGATACAGGGGTAACAATTCACCCCTCCACTTT
V: TRBV2; J: TRBJ2-7; size: NA; D: NA; CDR3: CASGGNVEQYF; DNA: TGTGCCAGCGGGGGGAATGTCGAGCAGTACTTC
V: TRBV7-2; J: TRBJ2-1; size: NA; D: TRBD2; CDR3: CASSFSVAGGTKYNEQFF; DNA: TGTGCCAGCAGCTTCTCCGTAGCGGGGGGGACTAAGTACAATGAGCAGTTCTTC
V: TRBV28; J: TRBJ2-1; size: NA; D: NA; CDR3: CASSLWASKHEQFF; DNA: TGTGCCAGCAGTTTATGGGCTAGCAAGCATGAGCAGTTCTTC
V: TRBV7-9; J: TRBJ2-3; size: NA; D: NA; CDR3: CASSLGRAWTQYF; DNA: TGTGCCAGCAGCCTAGGGAGAGCGTGGACGCAGTATTTT
V: TRBV9; J: TRBJ1-4; size: NA; D: NA; CDR3: CASSVVLAGEEKLFF; DNA: TGTGCCAGCAGCGTAGTGCTCGCAGGGGAGGAAAAACTGTTTTTT